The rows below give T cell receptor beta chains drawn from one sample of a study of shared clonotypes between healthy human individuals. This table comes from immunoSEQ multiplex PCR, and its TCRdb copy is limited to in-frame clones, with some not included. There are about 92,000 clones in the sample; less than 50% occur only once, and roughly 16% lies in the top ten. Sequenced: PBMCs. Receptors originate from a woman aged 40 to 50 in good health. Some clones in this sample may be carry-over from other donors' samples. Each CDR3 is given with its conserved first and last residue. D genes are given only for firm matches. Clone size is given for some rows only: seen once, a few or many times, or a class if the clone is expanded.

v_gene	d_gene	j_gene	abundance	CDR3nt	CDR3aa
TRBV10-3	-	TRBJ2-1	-	TGTGCCATCAGTGATTGGGAGCGGATGTACAATGAGCAGTTCTTC	CAISDWERMYNEQFF
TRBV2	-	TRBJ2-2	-	TGTGCCAGCAGTCAACAGGGATCCGGGGAGCTGTTTTTT	CASSQQGSGELFF
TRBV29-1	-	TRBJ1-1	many	TGCAGCTTCCAAGTGGTGAACACTGAAGCTTTCTTT	CSFQVVNTEAFF
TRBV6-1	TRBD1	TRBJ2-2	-	TGTGCCAGCAGTTTGGACAGGGGCGGCACCGGGGAGCTGTTTTTT	CASSLDRGGTGELFF
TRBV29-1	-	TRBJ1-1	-	TGCAGCGTTGAACGAGGGGACCGTGAAGCCTTCTTT	CSVERGDREAFF
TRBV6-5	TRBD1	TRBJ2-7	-	TGTGCCAGCAGGGACAGGGGCCCGTACGAGCAGTACTTC	CASRDRGPYEQYF
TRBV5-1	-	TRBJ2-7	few	TGCGCCAGCAGGGGTCTGGCGGCGTCCTACGAGCAGTACTTC	CASRGLAASYEQYF
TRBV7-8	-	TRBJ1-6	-	TGTGCCAGCAGCTTAGAGGGGGTATTGAATTCACCCCTCCACTTT	CASSLEGVLNSPLHF
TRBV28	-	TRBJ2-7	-	TGTGCCAGCAGTTTACGGGGCCTAGGCCACGAGCAGTACTTC	CASSLRGLGHEQYF
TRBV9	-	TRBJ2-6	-	TGTGCCAGCAGCGTAGACTTGGGGGCCAACGTCCTGACTTTC	CASSVDLGANVLTF
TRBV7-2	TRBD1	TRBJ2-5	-	TGTGCCAGCAGCCCAGGGGGCGCGAGTGTTGGGACCCAGTACTTC	CASSPGGASVGTQYF
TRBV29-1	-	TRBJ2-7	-	TGCAGCGTTGAGTCCCAATACGAGCAGTACTTC	CSVESQYEQYF
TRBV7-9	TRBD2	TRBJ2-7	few	TGTGCCAGCAGCCTGGGACTAGGTTCCTACTCCTACGAGCAGTACTTC	CASSLGLGSYSYEQYF
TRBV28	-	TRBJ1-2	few	TGTGCCAGCTTACTCGGGAACTATGGCTACACCTTC	CASLLGNYGYTF
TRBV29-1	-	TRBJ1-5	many	TGCAGCGTTACCCATAACAGGGACCAGCCCCAGCATTTT	CSVTHNRDQPQHF
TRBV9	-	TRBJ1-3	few	TGTGCCAGCAGCGTTGAGGGTTCTGGAAACACCATATATTTT	CASSVEGSGNTIYF
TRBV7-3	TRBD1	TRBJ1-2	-	TGTGCCAGCACACTAGCTGGGACAGGGGGCTATGGCTACACCTTC	CASTLAGTGGYGYTF
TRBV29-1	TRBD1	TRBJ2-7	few	TGCAGCGTTGATGACAGGGCACTGGACGAGCAGTACTTC	CSVDDRALDEQYF
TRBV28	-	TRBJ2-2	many	TGTGCCAGCAGTTACCGACATAAAAACACCGGGGAGCTGTTTTTT	CASSYRHKNTGELFF
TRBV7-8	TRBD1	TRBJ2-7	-	TGTGCCAGCAGCCGACAGGGATTTAGCTCCTACGAGCAGTACTTC	CASSRQGFSSYEQYF
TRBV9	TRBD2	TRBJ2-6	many	TGTGCCAGCAGCGTCGGGACTAGCGGGAGCTTCCCCCCTGGGGCCAACGTCCTGACTTTC	CASSVGTSGSFPPGANVLTF
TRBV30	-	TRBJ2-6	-	TGTGCCTGGAGTGTATGGAACTCTGGGGCCAACGTCCTGACTTTC	CAWSVWNSGANVLTF
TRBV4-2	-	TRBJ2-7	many	TGTGCCAGCAGCCAGTTGGGGGACAAGACCTACGAGCAGTACTTC	CASSQLGDKTYEQYF
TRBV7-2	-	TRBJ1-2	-	TGTGCCAGCAGCCCCCCCAGAACAGGGATTAGGGGCTACACCTTC	CASSPPRTGIRGYTF
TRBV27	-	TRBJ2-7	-	TGTGCCAGCAGTTTATATGGGGGGTTCGCCTACGAGCAGTACTTC	CASSLYGGFAYEQYF
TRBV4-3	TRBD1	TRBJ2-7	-	TGCGCCAGCAGCCAAGGGTTGGGGACAGGGACTGGCTACGAGCAGTACTTC	CASSQGLGTGTGYEQYF
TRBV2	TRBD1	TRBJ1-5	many	TGTGCCAGTACAGGGGACAGGGGGAATCAGCCCCAGCATTTT	CASTGDRGNQPQHF
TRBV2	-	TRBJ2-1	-	TGTGCCAGCATGAGGGACACCTACAATGAGCAGTTCTTC	CASMRDTYNEQFF
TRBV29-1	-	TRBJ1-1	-	TGCAGCGTTGGCCCGCAGTCTGGCGAAGCTTTCTTT	CSVGPQSGEAFF
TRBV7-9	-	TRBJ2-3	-	TGTGCCAGCAGGCGTAGCCGGCTAGCAAACACAGATACGCAGTATTTT	CASRRSRLANTDTQYF
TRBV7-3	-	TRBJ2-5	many	TGTGCCAGCAGCTTAACCATACAAGAGACCCAGTACTTC	CASSLTIQETQYF
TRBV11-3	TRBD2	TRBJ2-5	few	TGTGCCAGCAGCTTTAGCGGGAGGAGGGAAGAGACCCAGTACTTC	CASSFSGRREETQYF
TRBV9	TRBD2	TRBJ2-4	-	TGTGCCAGCAGCGTAAGCGGAGACGGGGGGAGCATTCAGTACTTC	CASSVSGDGGSIQYF
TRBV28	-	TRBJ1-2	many	TGTGCCAGCAGTTTAATCGGGGGGGCGGATGGCTACACCTTC	CASSLIGGADGYTF